This TCR beta chain came from a study of blood T cell repertoires in COVID-19. The overall study: PBMCs, B-cell-depleted T cells, or T cells provided the cDNA or gDNA that made up the material.

V was clipped by 2 bases and J by 5 bases, with 12 bases between them. The CDR3 length is 14 residues. Germline CDR1 KGHSH, CDR2 LQKENI. Original handling: Amplifying reference gene primers gave estimates of nucleated cell counts. Data came from immunoSEQ multiplex PCR; TCRdb stores just in-frame clones and leaves some out. V and J calls plus clone size are reproduced from that table; the DNA served to infer D and trimming. The sample lists 130,000 to 150,000 clones; roughly 81% were seen once. This chain uses TRBV18 with TRBJ1-1; unclear D gene. The sequence was obtained from a human donor with acute or convalescent COVID-19. The donor label of this sample is uncertain. Specimen: peripheral blood. CDR3 amino acids: CASSPGRQETEAFF. CDR3 in DNA: TGTGCCAGCTCACCAGGGAGACAAGAGACTGAAGCTTTCTTT.